These 23 T cell receptor beta chains were sequenced from one sample in a study of identical twins. TCRdb called the 5' RACE reads again in MiXCR, with one record for every CDR3 protein. Here the sample spans 700,000 or so distinct CDR3 sequences, 8.5% to 9.5% being singletons. This same sample was also part of a study on yellow fever vaccine responses in identical twins.

Sequencing was carried out using PBMCs. The source of these receptors is a woman aged 18-29 years in good health.

This chain uses TRBV3-1 with TRBJ2-1; TRBD2 is a possible D gene (5 bases). The germline gives CDR1 LGHDT, CDR2 YNNKEL (reference sequence). This CDR3 is 16 amino acids long. V shed 2 bases and J shed 2 bases, with 13 bases lying between them. The CDR3 region has the DNA TGTGCCAGCAGCCAAAGGTGGGAGAGCCCCTACAATGAGCAGTTCTTC. This translates into CASSQRWESPYNEQFF.

This clonotype was counted only a few times. The J gene is TRBJ2-3, the V gene TRBV6-1; 8 positions match TRBD2. The CDR3 consists of 14 residues. After removal of 8 bases from V and 4 bases from J, the junction contained 8 bases not matched to a gene. The germline CDR1 and CDR2 sequences are MNHNS and SASEGT. CDR3 nucleotides: TGTGCCAGCGCGTCCGGGGGGGCCGCAGATACGCAGTATTTT. Translated: CASASGGAADTQYF.

The table lists this clonotype with many counts. J is TRBJ2-7 and V is TRBV20-1; 10 bases agree with TRBD2. Trimming at V came to 1 base and at J to 7 bases, leaving 7 bases not matched to a gene. Per the germline V gene, CDR1 is DFQATT and CDR2 is SNEGSKA (reference sequence). This CDR3 is 14 amino acids long. CDR3 protein: CSARVPSGSWEQYF. The CDR3 bases are TGCAGTGCTAGAGTACCTAGCGGGAGTTGGGAGCAGTACTTC.

This clonotype was observed once. This chain uses TRBV27 with TRBJ2-7, with 8 bases fitting TRBD1. Germline V lookup: CDR1 MNHEY, CDR2 SMNVEV (reference sequence). The CDR3 is 15 residues long. J gave up 6 bases and V 5 bases, and 12 bases lay outside the gene matches. CDR3 nucleotides: TGTGCCAGCAGTCAAAGGACAGGGTACCGGGGCGAGCAGTACTTC. Encoded protein: CASSQRTGYRGEQYF.

This clonotype came up many times. V usage is TRBV7-9 and J usage is TRBJ1-1; TRBD1 aligns across 10 bases. This CDR3 has 16 residues. Germline CDR1 and CDR2: SEHNR and FQNEAQ (reference sequence). The V segment lost 1 base and the J segment 1 base; nucleotides outside the gene matches: 3. The CDR3 nucleotides are TGTGCCAGCAGCTTAGGGGACAGGGGTCGGAACACTGAAGCTTTCTTT. It specifies CASSLGDRGRNTEAFF.

This clonotype was picked up a small number of times. V and J are TRBV5-1 and TRBJ2-7; 12 bases agree with TRBD1. Germline V gives CDR1 SGHRS, CDR2 YFSETQ. CDR3 size: 14 residues. The V gene end was trimmed by 4 bases and the J gene end by 7 bases; junction bases not matched to a gene: 6. Written as DNA, the CDR3 is TGCGCCAGCAGCAGGGACAGGGGGCGCCCGGAGCAGTACTTC. It yields the protein CASSRDRGRPEQYF.

This clonotype has a count of ten or more. This sequence joins TRBV24-1 and TRBJ2-3; D may be TRBD1 or TRBD2 (6 bases each). Per the germline V gene, CDR1 is KGHDR and CDR2 is SFDVKD. Trimming took 8 bases from V and 3 from J, leaving 14 bases between them. This CDR3 has 14 amino acids. The CDR3 sequence: CATKGGTLTDTQYF. CDR3 in DNA: TGTGCCACCAAAGGGGGGACGCTTACAGATACGCAGTATTTT.

Many counts were recorded for this clonotype. The gene calls are TRBV5-1 and TRBJ2-2; 9 positions agree with TRBD2. Germline V gene data show CDR1 as SGHRS and CDR2 as YFSETQ. The CDR3 sequence is 15 residues long. Trimming removed 0 bases from V and 3 bases from J; junction bases left unmatched: 0. The CDR3 loop is CASSLASGDTGELFF. CDR3 sequence (DNA): TGCGCCAGCAGCTTGGCTAGCGGGGACACCGGGGAGCTGTTTTTT.

Many counts were recorded for this clonotype. The chain carries TRBV6-6 and TRBJ2-2, with 7 bases fitting TRBD1. The CDR3 contains 13 residues. Germline V gene lookup returns CDR1 MNHNY and CDR2 SVGAGI (reference sequence). The V and J ends lost 7 bases and 4 bases, in that order; junction bases with no gene match: 3. The CDR3 DNA sequence: TGTGCCAGCACCGACAGGGTCACCGGGGAGCTGTTTTTT. Its translation: CASTDRVTGELFF.

CDR3 in amino acids: CASSPWAVGDSPLHF. The CDR3 region has the DNA TGTGCCAGCTCACCATGGGCAGTAGGAGATTCACCCCTCCACTTT. The chain has TRBV18 and TRBJ1-6; D not certain. This CDR3 has 15 amino acids. Trimming removed 2 bases from V and 8 bases from J, with 13 bases in between. Germline assignment: CDR1 KGHSH and CDR2 LQKENI.

Only a few counts were recorded for this clonotype. In nucleotides, the CDR3 is TGTGCCACTAAGGGGCTCTCCTACGAGCAGTACTTC. This codes for CATKGLSYEQYF. V is TRBV28 and J is TRBJ2-7, with D possibly matching TRBD1 (5 bases). CDR3 length equals 12 residues. Trimming cost V 10 bases and J 0 bases, with 10 bases left between them. Germline lookup yields CDR1 MDHEN and CDR2 SYDVKM.

This clonotype appeared many times. The rearrangement joins TRBV29-1 to TRBJ1-4; weak D call: TRBD1 (5 bases). From germline, CDR1 is SQVTM and CDR2 ANQGSEA. The V gene lost 7 bases and the J gene lost 7 bases, with 13 bases spanning the gap. The CDR3 has 12 residues. The CDR3 DNA follows: TGCAGCGGGATCGGGGGGAGTGAAAAACTGTTTTTT. It yields the protein CSGIGGSEKLFF.

This clonotype was seen a handful of times. The chain employs TRBV11-2 and TRBJ2-7; 8 bases map to TRBD2. The V gene end was trimmed by 1 base and the J gene end by 0 bases; junction bases not matched to a gene: 2. This CDR3 contains 15 residues. Germline CDR1 SGHAT, CDR2 FQNNGV. CDR3 nucleotides: TGTGCCAGCAGCTTAGTAGCGGGGATCTCCTACGAGCAGTACTTC. It is translated as CASSLVAGISYEQYF.

This chain joins TRBV9 and TRBJ2-1, with TRBD2 identical over 7 bases. CDR1 is SGDLS, CDR2 YYNGEE, per germline. The CDR3 is 15 residues long. J was trimmed by 1 base and V by 0 bases; bases with no gene match: 1. CDR3 amino acids: CASSVGTSSYNEQFF. Written as DNA, the CDR3 is TGTGCCAGCAGCGTAGGGACTAGTTCCTACAATGAGCAGTTCTTC.

The chain is built from TRBV25-1 and TRBJ1-2; no reliable D call. CDR3 length: 12 residues. V gave up 4 bases and J gave up 6 bases, with 9 bases separating them. Germline values: CDR1 MGHDK, CDR2 SYGVNS. The CDR3 reads CASSGGSDGYTF. CDR3 nucleotide sequence: TGTGCCAGCAGTGGAGGGTCGGATGGCTACACCTTC.

Many counts were recorded for this clonotype. The V and J genes are TRBV4-1 and TRBJ1-5; D remains ambiguous. The CDR3 runs to 16 residues. The V end lost 1 base, the J end lost 1 base, and 11 bases lay between the germline ends. Germline V gene sequence: CDR1 MGHRA, CDR2 YSYEKL. The CDR3 region is CASSQVLVGSNQPQHF. CDR3 sequence (DNA): TGCGCCAGCAGCCAAGTTTTGGTCGGCAGCAATCAGCCCCAGCATTTT.

The chain employs TRBV19 and TRBJ2-1, with 12 bases fitting TRBD2. The germline V gene encodes CDR1 LNHDA and CDR2 SQIVND (reference sequence). Losses at the gene ends were 4 bases for V and 6 bases for J; bases not matched to a gene: 4. The CDR3 spans 15 residues. The CDR3: CASSRLAGASNEQFF. As DNA, the CDR3 is TGTGCCAGTAGTAGACTAGCGGGAGCCTCCAATGAGCAGTTCTTC.

A few counts support this clonotype. The chain recombines TRBV20-1 with TRBJ2-2; 11 bases fit TRBD2. Germline-derived CDR1 and CDR2 are DFQATT and SNEGSKA (reference sequence). There are 17 residues in the CDR3. Unmatched junction bases numbered 12, after V lost 5 bases and J lost 4 bases. CDR3 nucleotide sequence: TGCAGTGCTCGCCTTTTAGCGGGAGGGCCCGGCACCGGGGAGCTGTTTTTT. Residues: CSARLLAGGPGTGELFF.

This clonotype was found a few times. This sequence joins TRBV6-1 and TRBJ2-7; 15 positions agree with TRBD2. This CDR3 contains 18 residues. Germline V gene data show CDR1 as MNHNS and CDR2 as SASEGT. Unmatched junction bases numbered 11, after V lost 6 bases and J lost 2 bases. The CDR3 spells CASRPGLAGGHNPYEQYF. CDR3 bases: TGTGCCAGCAGGCCGGGACTAGCGGGAGGTCACAACCCCTACGAGCAGTACTTC.

In this sample, this clonotype turned up a few times. This chain uses TRBV4-3 with TRBJ2-7; maybe TRBD2 (5 bases). V lost 1 base, J lost 3 bases, and 19 bases lay in between. The germline V gene encodes CDR1 LGHNA and CDR2 YSLEER. The CDR3 length is 17 residues. The CDR3, as DNA: TGCGCCAGCAGCCAAGGGGCGAGCGGACCCTTCGTCTACGAGCAGTACTTC. It encodes CASSQGASGPFVYEQYF.

This rearrangement joins TRBV5-1 to TRBJ2-5; D not certain. The CDR3 sequence is 13 residues long. V was trimmed by 6 bases and J by 5 bases, leaving 14 bases between them. Germline CDR1 SGHRS, CDR2 YFSETQ. CDR3 nucleotides: TGCGCCAGCACCCAAGTTGGGGTTGAGACCCAGTACTTC. This encodes CASTQVGVETQYF.

V usage is TRBV6-2 or TRBV6-3 and J usage is TRBJ2-3; TRBD2 matches at 12 bases. V was clipped by 2 bases and J by 3 bases; unmatched bases: 9. The CDR3 sequence is 18 residues long. CDR1 is MNHEY and CDR2 is SVGEGT in the germline V gene. The CDR3 DNA sequence: TGTGCCAGCAGTTACCTCCTTTCGACTAGCGGGAGTACAGATACGCAGTATTTT. Its protein product is CASSYLLSTSGSTDTQYF.

There are a few counts of this clonotype. The chain combines TRBV6-2 or TRBV6-3 with TRBJ2-7, with 10 nucleotides matching TRBD2. Germline CDR1 is MNHEY and CDR2 is SVGEGT. CDR3 length: 16 residues. With V trimmed by 4 bases and J by 6 bases, 12 bases remained unmatched. DNA for the CDR3: TGTGCCAGCAGTTCGGCTAGCGGGAGATATATAGGCGAGCAGTACTTC. It yields the protein CASSSASGRYIGEQYF.